Presented here are 20 T cell receptor beta chains from one specimen sequenced in a study of cytotoxic CD8 clonotypes in ibrutinib-treated CLL. This table comes from immunoSEQ multiplex PCR, and its TCRdb copy is limited to in-frame clones, with some not included. The repertoire holds hundreds of thousands of clones, with roughly 67% as singletons. The sample here was PBMCs, taken after 36 months of ibrutinib treatment. Every receptor here comes from a human donor with chronic lymphocytic leukemia.

The gene calls are TRBV19 and TRBJ1-1; no clear D. CDR3 length: 13 amino acids. V lost 2 bases and J lost 2, with 6 bases in between. CDR1 and CDR2 from the germline V gene are LNHDA and SQIVND (reference sequence). CDR3 loop: CASSITDNTEAFF. Written as DNA, the CDR3 is TGTGCCAGTAGTATAACAGACAACACTGAAGCTTTCTTT.

This clone was counted between two and nine times. The rearrangement joins TRBV7-6 to TRBJ1-1; D is undetermined. V shed 1 base and J shed 2 bases, with 5 bases lying between them. This CDR3 has 13 residues. Germline values: CDR1 SGHVS, CDR2 FNYEAQ. CDR3: CASSLEGNTEAFF. CDR3 bases: TGTGCCAGCAGCTTAGAGGGAAACACTGAAGCTTTCTTT.

There are a few counts of this clone. The chain recombines TRBV6-1 with TRBJ1-2, with a possible D match to TRBD1 (6 bases). The CDR3 is 12 residues long. V lost 7 bases to trimming and J lost 6 bases, with 12 bases between them. Germline V CDR1 and CDR2: MNHNS, SASEGT. Written as DNA, the CDR3 is TGTGCCAGCACTAACAGGGAGGATGGCTACACCTTC. Protein sequence: CASTNREDGYTF.

This clone was found a few times. V is TRBV11-2 and J is TRBJ2-7, with 9 bases fitting TRBD1. V gave up 5 bases and J gave up 3 bases; unmatched junction bases: 11. This CDR3 comprises 16 residues. Germline V gene sequence: CDR1 SGHAT, CDR2 FQNNGV. The CDR3 reads CASSDYLGTGLYEQYF. CDR3 coding DNA: TGTGCCAGCAGCGACTACCTCGGGACAGGGCTCTACGAGCAGTACTTC.

This clone was picked up a small number of times. The chain uses TRBV7-8 and TRBJ2-2; 10 bases map to TRBD2. The CDR3 runs to 17 residues. Germline lookup yields CDR1 SGHVS and CDR2 FQNEAQ. Trimming removed 5 bases from V and 4 bases from J; junction bases left unmatched: 10. DNA for the CDR3: TGTGCCAGCAGCATCCGGCTAGCGGGAGTGGGCACCGGGGAGCTGTTTTTT. Its protein product is CASSIRLAGVGTGELFF. Full variable domain (missing parts from reference TRBV7-8 and TRBJ2-2): GAGVSQSPRYKVAKRGQDVALRCDPISGHVSLFWYQQALGQGPEFLTYFQNEAQLDKSGLPSDRFFAERPEGSVSTLKIQRTQQEDSAVYLCASSIRLAGVGTGELFFGEGSRLTVL.

The chain employs TRBV6-5 and TRBJ2-5; D is unresolved. This CDR3 comprises 15 residues. V was clipped by 0 bases and J by 7 bases, with 15 bases between them. Germline CDR1 and CDR2: MNHEY and SVGAGI. The CDR3 loop is CASSYSKRRLGTQYF. In DNA form, the CDR3 reads TGTGCCAGCAGTTACTCGAAGAGGCGTTTGGGGACCCAGTACTTC.

V gene TRBV6-5 combines with J gene TRBJ1-2; no clear D gene. Germline assignment: CDR1 MNHEY and CDR2 SVGAGI. This CDR3 spans 16 amino acids. V dropped 0 bases and J dropped 0 bases, with 11 bases sitting between them. The CDR3 protein is CASSYSLTAANYGYTF. CDR3 coding DNA: TGTGCCAGCAGTTACTCGCTCACAGCTGCTAACTATGGCTACACCTTC.

This chain connects TRBV6-1 to TRBJ2-1; 15 bases align to TRBD2. The trim removed 4 bases at V and 0 bases at J, leaving 7 bases unmatched. The germline gives CDR1 MNHNS, CDR2 SASEGT. This CDR3 region has 19 residues. CDR3 region: CASSGIRTSGGASYNEQFF. CDR3 nucleotides: TGTGCCAGCAGTGGTATTCGGACTAGCGGGGGGGCCTCCTACAATGAGCAGTTCTTC.

The rearrangement joins TRBV10-3 to TRBJ1-1; D unclear. The length of the CDR3 is 16 residues. V dropped 3 bases and J dropped 5 bases, with 19 bases sitting between them. The germline gives CDR1 ENHRY, CDR2 SYGVKD. CDR3 nucleotide sequence: TGTGCCATCAGTGATAGAGGAGGGAAAAGTCGGACTGAAGCTTTCTTT. Translation gives CAISDRGGKSRTEAFF.

J is TRBJ1-6 and V is TRBV7-9, with D possibly being TRBD1 (6 bases). Germline lookup yields CDR1 SEHNR and CDR2 FQNEAQ (reference sequence). The CDR3 runs 14 residues. V lost 6 bases and J lost 7, with 13 bases in between. CDR3 sequence (DNA): TGTGCCAGCAGTCAAGAGGGGGAAAATTCACCCCTCCACTTT. As protein: CASSQEGENSPLHF.

The chain employs TRBV29-1 and TRBJ2-5, with TRBD1 as a possible D gene (6 bases). V lost 6 bases and J 1 base, leaving 9 bases between the germline ends. Germline V gene sequence: CDR1 SQVTM, CDR2 ANQGSEA. The CDR3 length is 12 residues. The CDR3 loop is CSVDSFQETQYF. CDR3 DNA sequence: TGCAGCGTGGACAGTTTCCAAGAGACCCAGTACTTC.

With respect to this clone: Within the sample, other DNA sequences also encode this same CDR3. The V gene is TRBV5-1, the J gene TRBJ2-5; 7 nucleotides align to TRBD2. The germline V gene has CDR1 SGHRS and CDR2 YFSETQ. CDR3 length: 13 amino acids. The J segment lost 5 bases and the V segment lost 2 bases, leaving 3 bases of the junction unmatched. CDR3 residues: CASSLGGGETQYF. The CDR3 DNA reads TGCGCCAGCAGCTTAGGCGGGGGTGAGACCCAGTACTTC.

J is TRBJ2-7 and V is TRBV4-1; 16 bases line up with TRBD2. Germline CDR1 and CDR2: MGHRA and YSYEKL. The CDR3 totals 18 residues. Unmatched junction bases numbered 9, after V lost 3 bases and J lost 4 bases. This chain's CDR3 is CASSQGLAGGPQRYEQYF. Here the CDR3 DNA reads TGCGCCAGCAGCCAGGGACTAGCGGGAGGGCCGCAAAGGTACGAGCAGTACTTC.

The chain carries TRBV12-5 and TRBJ2-1, with 9 bases lining up with TRBD1. V lost 1 base, J lost 9 bases, and 16 bases stayed unmatched. The CDR3 is made up of 18 amino acids. CDR1 is LGHNT and CDR2 is FRNRAP in the germline V gene. CDR3 DNA sequence: TGTGCTAGTGGTTTGGGCCTAAAAGAACAGGGGGCGGCGGCTGAGCAGTTCTTC. Residues: CASGLGLKEQGAAAEQFF.

The chain links TRBV29-1 to TRBJ1-1, with unresolved D. V was shortened by 2 bases and J by 4 bases, with 14 bases between the two germline ends. This CDR3 has 14 residues. Looked up from germline, CDR1 is SQVTM and CDR2 is ANQGSEA. CDR3 in DNA: TGCAGCGTTGAAAGTTGGAAGAGGTCCACTGAAGCTTTCTTT. Its translation is CSVESWKRSTEAFF.

This clone was observed once. The V gene is TRBV9, the J gene TRBJ1-1; no definite D call. The V gene's germline CDR1 is SGDLS and CDR2 YYNGEE. V lost 1 base and J lost 6, with 7 bases in between. The CDR3 consists of 12 residues. The CDR3 protein is CASSVRAAEAFF. CDR3 sequence (DNA): TGTGCCAGCAGCGTAAGGGCGGCTGAAGCTTTCTTT.

The V call is TRBV18, the J call TRBJ2-7, with TRBD1 matching over 7 bases. The V segment lost 4 bases and the J segment 5 bases; nucleotides outside the gene matches: 11. The CDR3 runs 15 residues. Per germline, CDR1 KGHSH and CDR2 LQKENI. CDR3 residues: CASSQGQVSLHEQYF. DNA for the CDR3: TGTGCCAGCTCACAAGGACAGGTCAGCCTCCACGAGCAGTACTTC.

The V call is TRBV2, the J call TRBJ2-7; no clear D. Germline V gene data show CDR1 as SNHLY and CDR2 as FYNNEI. V lost 5 bases and J lost 0, with 2 bases in between. This CDR3 spans 11 amino acids. CDR3 residues: CASSNSYEQYF. The CDR3 DNA sequence: TGTGCCAGCAGTAACTCCTACGAGCAGTACTTC.

The V and J genes are TRBV4-1 and TRBJ1-1, with 7 bases identical to TRBD1. The CDR3 is made up of 14 amino acids. Germline values: CDR1 MGHRA, CDR2 YSYEKL. V lost 3 bases and J lost 6; bases outside the gene matches: 7. This chain's CDR3 is CASSHRAGTAEAFF. CDR3 coding DNA: TGCGCCAGCAGCCACCGCGCGGGGACAGCTGAAGCTTTCTTT.

The chain has TRBV4-2 and TRBJ2-1, with TRBD2 identical over 8 bases. Germline V gene lookup returns CDR1 LGHNA and CDR2 YNFKEQ. V dropped 0 bases and J dropped 4; count of bases not matched to a gene: 5. The CDR3 spans 16 residues. In nucleotides, the CDR3 is TGTGCCAGCAGCCAAGAAGGCGGGGGGCTTTACAATGAGCAGTTCTTC. This translates into CASSQEGGGLYNEQFF.